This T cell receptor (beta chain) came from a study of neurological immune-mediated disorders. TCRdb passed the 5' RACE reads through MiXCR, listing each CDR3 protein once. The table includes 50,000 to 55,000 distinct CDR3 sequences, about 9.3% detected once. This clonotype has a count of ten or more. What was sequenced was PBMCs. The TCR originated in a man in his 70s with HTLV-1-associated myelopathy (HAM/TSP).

Here the CDR3 DNA reads TGTGCCAGCAGCTCCCAAGGGCGCGGGGCTTACAATGAGCAGTTCTTC. It specifies CASSSQGRGAYNEQFF. The V call is TRBV7-2, the J call TRBJ2-1; weak D call: TRBD2 (6 bases). Trimming shortened V by 4 bases and J by 4 bases, and 17 bases separated the two germline ends. The CDR3 has 16 amino acids. The V gene's germline CDR1 is SGHTA and CDR2 FQGNSA.